The present T cell receptor (beta chain) was sequenced within a study of beta chain features in type 1 diabetes. Central memory, naive, regulatory and stem cell-like memory CD4+ cells were sorted by CD45RO/CCR7/CD25/CD127/CD95/CD27. The investigators reverse transcribed all of the isolated RNA, so they sequenced expressed TCRB transcripts. TCRdb's table, derived via immunoSEQ multiplex PCR, lists solely in-frame clones and lacks some. This sample has 330,000 or so clones, with less than 20% found just once. Sequencing was performed on naive CD4+ T cells from blood. The TCR sequence derives from a woman aged 18-35 years in good health.

The CDR3 region is CAGRDRGVTDTQYF. CDR3 bases: TGTGCCGGGCGAGACAGGGGGGTCACAGATACGCAGTATTTT. The chain joins TRBV30 to TRBJ2-3; 9 bases fit TRBD1. Germline CDR1 reads GTSNPN; CDR2 reads SVGIG (reference sequence). The CDR3 extends over 14 amino acids. Trimming at V came to 8 bases and at J to 2 bases, leaving 8 bases not matched to a gene.